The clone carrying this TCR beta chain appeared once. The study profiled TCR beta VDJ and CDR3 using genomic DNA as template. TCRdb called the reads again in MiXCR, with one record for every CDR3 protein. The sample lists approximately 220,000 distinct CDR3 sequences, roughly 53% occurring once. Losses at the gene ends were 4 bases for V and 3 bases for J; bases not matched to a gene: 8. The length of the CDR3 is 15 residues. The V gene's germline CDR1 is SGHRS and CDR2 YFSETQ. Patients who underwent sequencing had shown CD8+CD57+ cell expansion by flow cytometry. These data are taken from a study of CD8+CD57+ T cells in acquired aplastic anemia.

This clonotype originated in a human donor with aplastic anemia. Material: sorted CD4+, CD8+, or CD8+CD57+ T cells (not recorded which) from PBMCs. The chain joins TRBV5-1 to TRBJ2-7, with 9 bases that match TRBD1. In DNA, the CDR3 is TGCGCCAGCAGCCTGTACGGGACAGGGCACTACGAGCAGTACTTC. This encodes CASSLYGTGHYEQYF.